Listed here are 27 T cell receptor beta chains from one sample, sequenced in a study of blood T cell repertoires in COVID-19. TCRdb keeps only in-frame clones here, not all; method: immunoSEQ multiplex PCR. The sample yields about 300,000 clones, approximately 82% seen once. The material sequenced was peripheral blood. The receptors stem from a woman in her 50s with acute or convalescent COVID-19.

The chain uses TRBV10-3 and TRBJ2-7; D not resolved. The V gene's germline CDR1 is ENHRY and CDR2 SYGVKD. Trimming removed 10 bases from V and 3 bases from J, with 13 bases in between. CDR3 length equals 12 residues. The CDR3 is CASSTDYYEQYF. In DNA, the CDR3 is TGTGCCAGCTCGACTGATTACTACGAGCAGTACTTC.

The CDR3 DNA reads TGTGCCAGCAGCACGGACAGAGACAATGAGCAGTTCTTC. This sequence encodes CASSTDRDNEQFF. This sequence joins TRBV7-7 and TRBJ2-1; D possibly corresponds to TRBD1 (6 bases). Germline CDR1 SSHAT, CDR2 FNYEAQ (reference sequence). The V end was cut by 5 bases, the J end by 5 bases, with 10 bases between. The CDR3 consists of 13 residues. Filled out from reference TRBV7-7 and TRBJ2-1, the complete variable domain reads GAGVSQSPRYKVTKRGQDVTLRCDPISSHATLYWYQQALGQGPEFLTYFNYEAQPDKSGLPSDRFSAERPEGSISTLTIQRTEQRDSAMYRCASSTDRDNEQFFGPGTRLTVL.

This chain links TRBV3-1 (or the pseudogene TRBV3-2) with TRBJ1-1; D is unclear. CDR3 length: 15 amino acids. Trimming took off 4 bases at V and 2 bases at J, with 14 bases between the two ends. Germline-derived CDR1 and CDR2 are LGHDT and YNNKEL (reference sequence). CDR3 in amino acids: CASSRSDIRNTEAFF. In DNA form, the CDR3 reads TGTGCCAGCAGCCGATCTGACATAAGAAACACTGAAGCTTTCTTT.

This chain uses TRBV11-2 with TRBJ2-1, with a possible D match to TRBD2 (6 bases). Trimming shortened V by 5 bases and J by 8 bases, and 22 bases separated the two germline ends. In germline, CDR1 is SGHAT, CDR2 FQNNGV. There are 16 residues in the CDR3. Here the CDR3 DNA reads TGTGCCAGCAGCCCCCTACCGGGACTGGGGTTCTATGAGCAGTTCTTC. Translation gives CASSPLPGLGFYEQFF.

This clone was detected only a few times. The chain combines TRBV7-2 with TRBJ1-6; a weak D match, TRBD1 (6 bases). With 4 bases removed from V and 7 bases from J, the gap between germline ends came to 11 bases. Germline lookup yields CDR1 SGHTA and CDR2 FQGNSA. The CDR3 totals 14 residues. The CDR3 DNA follows: TGTGCCAGCAGCTCACAGGGTGGGAATTCACCCCTCCACTTT. This codes for CASSSQGGNSPLHF.

The chain uses TRBV18 and TRBJ2-1; TRBD1 aligns across 7 bases. V was pared by 3 bases and J by 0 bases, with 5 bases of the junction left unmatched. This CDR3 comprises 16 residues. Germline V gene data show CDR1 as KGHSH and CDR2 as LQKENI. The CDR3 sequence: CASSPKGQSSYNEQFF. In DNA, the CDR3 is TGTGCCAGCTCACCTAAGGGACAGAGCTCCTACAATGAGCAGTTCTTC.

This clone occurred a few times. The CDR3 spells CASSRGGLGTYNEQFF. In DNA form, the CDR3 reads TGTGCCAGCAGCCGTGGGGGACTAGGAACCTACAATGAGCAGTTCTTC. J is TRBJ2-1 and V is TRBV4-2; the match to TRBD2 covers 8 bases. J was trimmed by 2 bases and V by 4 bases; bases with no gene match: 7. Germline CDR1 and CDR2: LGHNA and YNFKEQ. The CDR3 runs 16 residues.

The CDR3 DNA reads as TGTGCCAGCAGCTCGTGGGCCCGAAATTCACCCCTCCACTTT. Encoded protein: CASSSWARNSPLHF. V gene TRBV6-2 or TRBV6-3 combines with J gene TRBJ1-6; D is undetermined. The CDR3 has 14 residues. The V gene lost 6 bases and the J gene lost 7 bases, with 13 bases spanning the gap. The germline V gene has CDR1 MNHEY and CDR2 SVGEGT.

The rearrangement uses TRBV7-9 and TRBJ1-6; TRBD1 matches 8 bases. The germline V gene has CDR1 SEHNR and CDR2 FQNEAQ (reference sequence). CDR3 length: 13 amino acids. V lost 4 bases, J lost 10 bases, and 3 bases stayed unmatched. The CDR3 DNA is TGTGCCAGCAGCTCGGACAGGGAATCACCCCTCCACTTT. Encoded protein: CASSSDRESPLHF.

This chain connects TRBV14 to TRBJ2-1; 12 bases line up with TRBD2. Per the germline V gene, CDR1 is SGHDN and CDR2 is FVKESK. The CDR3 loop spans 16 amino acids. V was clipped by 1 base and J by 8 bases; unmatched bases: 6. In DNA form, the CDR3 reads TGTGCCAGCAGCCAAGCACGGACTAGCGGGATCGATGAGCAGTTCTTC. Amino acid sequence: CASSQARTSGIDEQFF.

The CDR3 bases are TGTGCCAGCAGTGAAAAAGGGACAGGGGGCCGAGCTTTCTTT. Its protein product is CASSEKGTGGRAFF. The chain uses TRBV6-1 and TRBJ1-1, with TRBD1 identical over 12 bases. This CDR3 is built from 14 residues. Germline CDR1 reads MNHNS; CDR2 reads SASEGT. Trimming cost V 2 bases and J 10 bases; bases outside gene matches: 5.

V is TRBV6-4 and J is TRBJ2-1; D is perhaps TRBD1 (6 bases). CDR1 MRHNA and CDR2 SNTAGT come from the germline V gene. This CDR3 has 16 amino acids. The V gene lost 9 bases and the J gene lost 0 bases, with 18 bases spanning the gap. This chain's CDR3 is CASSKGVGSSYNEQFF. CDR3 coding DNA: TGTGCCAGTTCCAAGGGGGTTGGGAGCTCCTACAATGAGCAGTTCTTC.

V and J are TRBV10-3 and TRBJ1-1; possible D gene TRBD1, 5 bases. CDR1 is ENHRY, CDR2 SYGVKD, per germline. This CDR3 is 12 amino acids long. The V gene lost 6 bases and the J gene lost 6 bases, with 11 bases spanning the gap. CDR3 nucleotides: TGTGCCATCAGGGGGCTGTTCGCTGAAGCTTTCTTT. It codes for CAIRGLFAEAFF.

This clone was seen more than once but under ten times. This sequence joins TRBV19 and TRBJ2-1, with 12 bases aligning to TRBD2. Per the germline V gene, CDR1 is LNHDA and CDR2 is SQIVND (reference sequence). The CDR3 spans 17 residues. Germline trimming cut 4 bases from V and 7 bases from J; bases unmatched to any gene: 11. CDR3 residues: CASSTNLLAGGPNEQFF. Here the CDR3 DNA reads TGTGCCAGTAGTACGAACCTCCTAGCGGGAGGGCCAAATGAGCAGTTCTTC.

The V and J genes are TRBV7-7 and TRBJ1-1; D is perhaps TRBD1 (6 bases). Trimming shortened V by 5 bases and J by 6 bases, and 22 bases separated the two germline ends. The CDR3 contains 16 residues. Per the germline V gene, CDR1 is SSHAT and CDR2 is FNYEAQ (reference sequence). Here the CDR3 DNA reads TGTGCCAGCAGCCCGGCCCCGGGGGGCGCGTTATCTGAAGCTTTCTTT. It yields the protein CASSPAPGGALSEAFF.

This chain links TRBV5-1 with TRBJ1-5; D is unclear. Germline lookup yields CDR1 SGHRS and CDR2 YFSETQ. V lost 0 bases and J 6 bases, leaving 10 bases between the germline ends. The CDR3 runs to 14 residues. The CDR3 here is CASSLESPTQPQHF. The CDR3 region has the DNA TGCGCCAGCAGCTTGGAGAGTCCTACTCAGCCCCAGCATTTT.

The gene calls are TRBV27 and TRBJ2-5, with TRBD2 identical over 9 bases. The CDR3 has 14 amino acids. Trimming at V came to 5 bases and at J to 3 bases, leaving 4 bases not matched to a gene. Per germline, CDR1 MNHEY and CDR2 SMNVEV (reference sequence). The CDR3 reads CASSAAGGEETQYF. The CDR3 bases are TGTGCCAGCAGTGCGGCGGGGGGGGAAGAGACCCAGTACTTC.

The chain has TRBV18 and TRBJ2-7, with 11 bases that match TRBD2. Germline values: CDR1 KGHSH, CDR2 LQKENI. This CDR3 region has 15 residues. The V segment lost 5 bases and the J segment 2 bases; nucleotides outside the gene matches: 5. The CDR3 DNA is TGTGCCAGCTCATCAACGGGACTAGCGGCCTACGAGCAGTACTTC. Its protein product is CASSSTGLAAYEQYF. Full variable domain (outside the CDR3, taken from reference TRBV18 and TRBJ2-7): NAGVMQNPRHLVRRRGQEARLRCSPMKGHSHVYWYRQLPEEGLKFMVYLQKENIIDESGMPKERFSAEFPKEGPSILRIQQVVRGDSAAYFCASSSTGLAAYEQYFGPGTRLTVT.

The chain employs TRBV10-1 and TRBJ1-1, with a possible D match to TRBD1 (5 bases). Trimming removed 3 bases at V and 1 base at J, with 9 bases between. This CDR3 contains 14 residues. Germline V gene lookup returns CDR1 WNHNN and CDR2 SYGVQD (reference sequence). In nucleotides, the CDR3 is TGCGCCAGCAGTGAAAGGGGTGCGAACACTGAAGCTTTCTTT. It encodes CASSERGANTEAFF.

This clone was seen once. This chain joins TRBV5-4 and TRBJ2-5; D perhaps matches TRBD1 (5 bases). The V gene lost 1 base and the J gene lost 1 base, with 8 bases spanning the gap. Germline-derived CDR1 and CDR2 are SGHNT and YYREEE (reference sequence). This CDR3 is built from 14 residues. CDR3 protein: CASSLPTGQETQYF. Written as DNA, the CDR3 is TGTGCCAGCAGCTTGCCCACAGGCCAAGAGACCCAGTACTTC.

This chain links TRBV7-8 with TRBJ1-1; TRBD1 matches at 7 bases. V gave up 6 bases and J gave up 1 base; unmatched junction bases: 5. The CDR3 sequence is 14 residues long. The germline gives CDR1 SGHVS, CDR2 FQNEAQ. The CDR3 nucleotides read TGTGCCAGCAGGGCCGGGACAGAGAACACTGAAGCTTTCTTT. The encoded protein is CASRAGTENTEAFF.

The chain has TRBV4-1 and TRBJ2-3; 9 bases are shared with TRBD2. The J segment lost 2 bases and the V segment lost 4 bases, leaving 10 bases of the junction unmatched. The CDR3 is 17 amino acids. Germline lookup yields CDR1 MGHRA and CDR2 YSYEKL. CDR3 in amino acids: CASSLQRAGGNTDTQYF. In DNA form, the CDR3 reads TGCGCCAGCAGCCTTCAAAGAGCGGGGGGAAACACAGATACGCAGTATTTT.

The CDR3 DNA sequence: TGTGCCAGCTCACCACCTTTCGCCGGGCAGGGTGCGGACAATGAGCAGTTCTTC. This gives the protein CASSPPFAGQGADNEQFF. The rearrangement links TRBV18 to TRBJ2-1; possible D gene TRBD1, 5 bases. CDR3 length equals 18 residues. The germline V and J ends were trimmed by 0 bases and 5 bases, with 20 bases remaining between them. Germline V gene data show CDR1 as KGHSH and CDR2 as LQKENI.

The rearrangement joins TRBV5-6 to TRBJ1-5; D is undetermined. CDR1 and CDR2 from the germline V gene are SGHDT and YYEEEE. V lost 4 bases to trimming and J lost 4 bases, with 9 bases between them. The CDR3 consists of 13 residues. CDR3 DNA: TGTGCCAGCAGCCGGGGTGTAAATCAGCCCCAGCATTTT. Its protein product is CASSRGVNQPQHF.

CDR3: CASSFSGGAEETQYF. CDR3 sequence (DNA): TGTGCCAGCAGCTTTAGCGGGGGGGCCGAAGAGACCCAGTACTTC. The J gene is TRBJ2-5, the V gene TRBV2, with 11 bases fitting TRBD2. Germline values: CDR1 SNHLY, CDR2 FYNNEI. CDR3 size: 15 residues. With 6 bases clipped from V and 3 bases from J, the junction kept 6 bases outside the gene matches.

This chain links TRBV4-2 with TRBJ2-1; a weak D match, TRBD2 (6 bases). Germline assignment: CDR1 LGHNA and CDR2 YNFKEQ. The CDR3 runs 17 residues. Trimming left V 1 base short and J 7 bases short, with 20 bases between. CDR3 nucleotide sequence: TGTGCCAGCAGCCAAGTGAGGCTAGCGTCTGAGGAAAATGAGCAGTTCTTC. Protein sequence: CASSQVRLASEENEQFF.

This sequence joins TRBV12-3 or TRBV12-4 and TRBJ1-2; 8 bases align to TRBD1. The CDR3 is 12 residues long. V shed 5 bases and J 6 bases; nucleotides not matched to a gene: 2. The CDR3 is CASSAQGDGYTF. The CDR3, as DNA: TGTGCCAGCAGTGCACAGGGGGATGGCTACACCTTC.